The rows below give T cell receptor beta chains drawn from one sample of a study of blood T cell repertoires in COVID-19. This table comes from immunoSEQ multiplex PCR, and its TCRdb copy is limited to in-frame clones, with some not included. The table records more than 250,000 clones, 80% to 85% of them present only once. Sequencing was done on a sample of PBMCs or T cells enriched from blood (not recorded which). The receptors stem from a man aged 35 to 55 who had been exposed to COVID-19. Both conserved end residues are part of each CDR3.

v_call cdr3_aa
TRBV9 CASSVGQGSSQPQHF
TRBV6-5 CASRASMNTEAFF
TRBV3-1/TRBV3-2 CASSQRLAGVQYF
TRBV2 CASIDPGASGSYEQFF
TRBV6-5 CASTRTGGRQPQHF
TRBV5-1 CASSLEPKGGQPQHF
TRBV7-9 CASSPVGAGAQYF
TRBV24-1 CANPPTHPSQPYNTGELFF
TRBV9 CASSLGYSGRTNEQFF
TRBV7-6 CASSLGTSGSTGELFF
TRBV11-2 CASLSGGETQYF
TRBV7-2 CASNTGRGTQYF
TRBV5-1 CASAGDVAYEQYF
TRBV24-1 CATSDSGTGMSEKLFF
TRBV12-5 CASGGSGTGGYTF
TRBV7-3 CASSLAGGTDTQYF
TRBV12-3/TRBV12-4 CASSLRDEQFF
TRBV6-4 CASSDSRETGELFF
TRBV29-1 CSVRGQGATNEKLFF
TRBV7-2 CASSLPTGLEQYF
TRBV10-1 CASTLIYEQYF
TRBV4-1 CASSQVRAGNTIYF